Below are 14 T cell receptor beta chains sequenced from a single sample in a study of blood T cell repertoires in COVID-19. Assay used: immunoSEQ multiplex PCR; TCRdb lists only in-frame clones, some missing. The sample shows 200,000 to 250,000 clones, over 80% of them seen only once. Sequenced sample: peripheral blood. The source is a man aged 30-40 years with COVID-19, enrolled during active disease.

The chain combines TRBV27 with TRBJ1-1; D is ambiguous. CDR3 size: 13 residues. CDR1 is MNHEY, CDR2 SMNVEV, per germline (reference sequence). Trimming pared 1 base from V and 7 bases from J, leaving 10 bases between. CDR3 sequence reads: CASSLYTNDEAFF. The CDR3 bases are TGTGCCAGCAGTTTATACACGAACGATGAAGCTTTCTTT.

The chain links TRBV7-2 to TRBJ1-5; tentatively, D is TRBD1 (6 bases). CDR3 length: 16 residues. With 3 bases removed from V and 2 bases from J, the gap between germline ends came to 14 bases. Germline V gene data show CDR1 as SGHTA and CDR2 as FQGNSA. CDR3 DNA sequence: TGTGCCAGCAGCTTCCAATCCTCAGGGGGCAATCAGCCCCAGCATTTT. As protein: CASSFQSSGGNQPQHF.

The chain couples TRBV9 to TRBJ1-1; TRBD1 matches at 8 bases. V dropped 3 bases and J dropped 6; count of bases not matched to a gene: 10. The germline V gene encodes CDR1 SGDLS and CDR2 YYNGEE. The CDR3 contains 15 residues. CDR3 region: CASSDDQGAGSEAFF. The CDR3 DNA sequence: TGTGCCAGCAGCGATGATCAGGGGGCCGGGTCTGAAGCTTTCTTT.

The rearrangement uses TRBV24-1 and TRBJ2-7, with D perhaps TRBD2 (7 bases). CDR1 and CDR2 (germline): KGHDR, SFDVKD. CDR3 length: 19 amino acids. V gave up 1 base and J gave up 5 bases, with 26 bases separating them. The CDR3 here is CATSDLTCLDSGKFDEQYF. CDR3 DNA sequence: TGTGCCACCAGTGATTTAACGTGCCTGGACAGCGGGAAATTCGACGAGCAGTACTTC.

The chain combines TRBV5-5 with TRBJ1-5; 7 nucleotides align to TRBD1. V lost 1 base to trimming and J lost 4 bases; unmatched junction nucleotides: 5. CDR3 length equals 15 residues. CDR1 and CDR2 from the germline V gene are SGHKS and YYEKEE (reference sequence). CDR3 in DNA: TGTGCCAGCAGCTTGCTGACAGGGTGGAATCAGCCCCAGCATTTT. Amino acid sequence: CASSLLTGWNQPQHF.

This clone was counted once. The chain employs TRBV19 and TRBJ2-1, with D perhaps TRBD1 (5 bases). The CDR3 extends over 13 amino acids. V was pared by 5 bases and J by 4 bases, with 9 bases between. The V gene's germline CDR1 is LNHDA and CDR2 SQIVND (reference sequence). The CDR3 DNA reads as TGTGCCAGTAGTGTTACAGGTTACAATGAGCAGTTCTTC. Encoded protein: CASSVTGYNEQFF.

Notes on this clone: Relative to the germline gene, one junction end is altered; a read error may explain this. The chain combines TRBV25-1 with TRBJ1-6, with TRBD1 matching 7 bases. This CDR3 has 15 residues. CDR1 is MGHDK and CDR2 is SYGVNS in the germline V gene. The CDR3 sequence: CASSDQTGYTSPLHF. DNA for the CDR3: TGTGCCAGCAGTGATCAGACAGGGTATACTTCACCCCTCCACTTT.

V and J are TRBV7-3 and TRBJ2-1; D is ambiguous. Germline assignment: CDR1 SGHTA and CDR2 FQGTGA. The CDR3 totals 14 residues. Trimming cost V 3 bases and J 0 bases, with 6 bases left between them. The CDR3 sequence: CASSFDSSYNEQFF. The CDR3 bases are TGTGCCAGCAGCTTCGATAGCTCCTACAATGAGCAGTTCTTC. Drawing the rest from reference TRBV7-3 and TRBJ2-1, the complete variable domain is GAGVSQTPSNKVTEKGKYVELRCDPISGHTALYWYRQSLGQGPEFLIYFQGTGAADDSGLPNDRFFAVRPEGSVSTLKIQRTERGDSAVYLCASSFDSSYNEQFFGPGTRLTVL.

This clone was detected a few times. The chain links TRBV30 to TRBJ2-4; TRBD1 agrees at 9 bases. Germline values: CDR1 GTSNPN, CDR2 SVGIG (reference sequence). The CDR3 covers 15 residues. Trimming removed 2 bases from V and 6 bases from J; junction bases left unmatched: 8. The CDR3 sequence: CAWSTGTGRSNIQYF. The CDR3 coding sequence is TGTGCCTGGAGTACTGGGACAGGGAGGTCAAACATTCAGTACTTC.

This rearrangement joins TRBV9 to TRBJ2-3, with 10 bases identical to TRBD2. V was pared by 0 bases and J by 8 bases, with 9 bases of the junction left unmatched. This CDR3 is built from 16 residues. Germline loops: CDR1 SGDLS, CDR2 YYNGEE. Here the CDR3 reads CASSVELAGTAGTQYF. CDR3 in DNA: TGTGCCAGCAGCGTAGAACTAGCGGGGACAGCCGGTACGCAGTATTTT.

The rearrangement joins TRBV4-1 to TRBJ1-1; no firm D call. The CDR3 is 13 amino acids. Trimming shortened V by 4 bases and J by 4 bases, and 10 bases separated the two germline ends. Germline lookup yields CDR1 MGHRA and CDR2 YSYEKL. The CDR3, as DNA: TGCGCCAGCAGCCTAACGGTTGGCACTGAAGCTTTCTTT. Amino acid sequence: CASSLTVGTEAFF.

This clone was recorded only once. The chain links TRBV27 to TRBJ2-7; possibly TRBD2 for D (5 bases). This CDR3 is built from 13 residues. Germline lookup yields CDR1 MNHEY and CDR2 SMNVEV (reference sequence). V dropped 3 bases and J dropped 7 bases, with 13 bases sitting between them. CDR3 in DNA: TGTGCCAGCAGTTTGTCCGGTAGAGGGGAGCAGTACTTC. Translation: CASSLSGRGEQYF.

CDR3 region: CASSPSGSIYEQYF. The CDR3 coding sequence is TGCGCCAGCAGCCCTAGCGGGAGTATCTACGAGCAGTACTTC. V gene TRBV5-1 combines with J gene TRBJ2-7; 10 nucleotides agree with TRBD2. The length of the CDR3 is 14 residues. Germline trimming cut 4 bases from V and 3 bases from J; bases unmatched to any gene: 4. The germline V gene has CDR1 SGHRS and CDR2 YFSETQ.

This clone was observed a single time. The V and J genes are TRBV7-9 and TRBJ1-5, with TRBD1 as a possible D gene (5 bases). This CDR3 has 14 amino acids. Between the trimmed V and J ends, which lost 2 bases and 9 bases, there was a span of 14 bases. Germline lookup yields CDR1 SEHNR and CDR2 FQNEAQ (reference sequence). The CDR3 region is CASSLSQGRGPQHF. The CDR3 DNA is TGTGCCAGCAGCTTAAGCCAGGGAAGAGGGCCCCAGCATTTT.